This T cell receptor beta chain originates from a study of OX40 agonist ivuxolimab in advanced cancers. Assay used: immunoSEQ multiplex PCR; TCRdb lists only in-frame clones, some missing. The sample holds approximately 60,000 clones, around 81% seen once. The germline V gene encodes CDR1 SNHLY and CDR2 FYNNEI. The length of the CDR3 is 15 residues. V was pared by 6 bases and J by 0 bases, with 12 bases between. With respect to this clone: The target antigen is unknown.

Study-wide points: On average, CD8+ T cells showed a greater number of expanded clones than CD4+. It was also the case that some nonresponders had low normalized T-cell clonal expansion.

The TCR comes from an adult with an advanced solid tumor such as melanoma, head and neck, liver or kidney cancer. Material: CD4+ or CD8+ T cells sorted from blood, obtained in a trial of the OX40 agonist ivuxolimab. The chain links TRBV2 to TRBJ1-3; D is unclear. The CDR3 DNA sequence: TGTGCCAGCAGCCTCCAGGCCGTCTCTGGAAACACCATATATTTT. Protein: CASSLQAVSGNTIYF. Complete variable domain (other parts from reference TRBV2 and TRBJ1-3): EPEVTQTPSHQVTQMGQEVILRCVPISNHLYFYWYRQILGQKVEFLVSFYNNEISEKSEIFDDQFSVERPDGSNFTLKIRSTKLEDSAMYFCASSLQAVSGNTIYFGEGSWLTVV.